The subject of this entry is one T cell receptor (beta chain). Its antigen is currently not known. Within one base of it there is no much larger clone, and no base qualities were kept. TCRbeta CDR3 regions were amplified from genomic DNA by means of the immunoSEQ Assay, a bias-controlled multiplex PCR. Per the source publication's procedure: The number of nucleated cells in each sample was estimated from the amplification of reference gene primers within the assay. To quantify the absolute abundance of each unique TCRbeta CDR3 rearrangement, sequence reads were collapsed and filtered. For each sample, productive Simpson clonality was calculated by taking the square root of Simpson's diversity index across productive rearrangements. TCRdb re-hosts the immuneACCESS table, in-frame sequences only. Its copies lack some clones; in the studies checked, an unresolved V gene accounts for under half of them, and the cause for the rest is not known. That table is the source of V, J and clone size, and D and trimming were worked out from the DNA. For this sample there are more than 55,000 clones; just over 85% appear just once. Clones ranked in the top ten supply 1% to 1.5% of the sample.

This sample is part of a study of blood T cell repertoires in COVID-19 (dated by TCRdb to about 2020). Notes on the research overall: Collaborator samples came from the United States, Italy and Spain and covered acute and convalescent phases of COVID-19. The prospective study material was composed of cDNA or gDNA derived from T cells, B-cell-depleted T cells, or PBMCs. The dataset comprised deeply sampled blood TCRbeta repertoires from subjects exposed to, actively infected with, or recovered from COVID-19. The repertoires were made available in a free public database intended to serve as a resource for research on the immune response to SARS-CoV-2. The samples were drawn from two sources: the first 160 participants of the ongoing ImmuneRACE study, and over 950 subjects contributed by 6 global collaborators. Sample metadata almost always included a de-identified subject ID, COVID-19 status, age in years and sex. Where available, HLA class I and class II types were obtained from metadata supplied by the sample provider rather than from assay-based typing. Study-level results and caveats: How much clinical and demographic metadata was included differed by source and by participant, and the metadata was provided uncurated.

Trimming costs V 0 bases and J 4 bases, and their ends lie 13 bases apart. Taken from the germline V gene (reference sequence), the CDR1 and CDR2 loops are LGHDT and YNNKEL. The CDR3 contains 15 residues, cysteine and phenylalanine counted. The entry retains the CDR3 DNA only, 45 bases that are in frame from base 1. Whole blood was collected in K2EDTA tubes by collaborating institutions according to the institutions' own protocols. For TCRbeta analysis, collaborators shipped samples as frozen whole blood, isolated PBMCs, or DNA extracted from either of those sample types. The origin of this receptor is an elderly woman with acute or convalescent COVID-19. The chain uses TRBV3-1 (or the pseudogene TRBV3-2) and TRBJ2-7, with TRBD1 as a weak D call on 6 bases. The specimen sequenced was peripheral blood. The CDR3 region: CASSQDLIRGYEQYF. The bases read TGTGCCAGCAGCCAAGATCTCATCAGGGGATACGAGCAGTACTTC.